The rows below give T cell receptor beta chains drawn from one sample of a study of blood T cell repertoires in COVID-19. Repertoires were generated with immunoSEQ multiplex PCR, while TCRdb's copy carries only in-frame clones and drops some. The data show about 78,000 clones, around nine tenths seen once. Sequences were obtained from peripheral blood. These receptors all come from a man aged 45-65 years with active or convalescent COVID-19. CDR3s include the opening cysteine and the closing phenylalanine or tryptophan. A D gene is named only where the DNA matches it firmly. Clone size is shown for a subset of rows, as once, few, many or a class of expanded clone.

>-|TRBV28|TRBJ2-3|TRBD1
CASSPDYGQGGTDTQYF
TGTGCCAGCAGTCCCGATTACGGACAGGGAGGCACAGATACGCAGTATTTT
>once|TRBV5-1|TRBJ2-5|-
CASSLVSGKETQYF
TGCGCCAGCAGCTTGGTTTCAGGGAAAGAGACCCAGTACTTC
>once|TRBV28|TRBJ1-3|TRBD1
CASSPGQGLDTIYF
TGTGCCAGCAGTCCTGGACAGGGTCTCGACACCATATATTTT
>-|TRBV6-5|TRBJ1-1|TRBD1
CASSYSTGGGGTEAFF
TGTGCCAGCAGTTACTCTACAGGGGGCGGAGGGACTGAAGCTTTCTTT
>-|TRBV5-1|TRBJ2-1|-
CASSLGQGGYEQFF
TGCGCCAGCAGCTTGGGCCAGGGAGGCTATGAGCAGTTCTTC
>-|TRBV6-2/TRBV6-3|TRBJ2-3|-
CASSYQSTNRYTQYF
TGTGCCAGCAGTTACCAGTCGACTAACAGATATACGCAGTATTTT
>-|TRBV5-4|TRBJ1-6|TRBD1
CASSRDRTNSPLHF
TGTGCCAGCAGCCGGGACAGGACTAATTCACCCCTCCACTTT
>-|TRBV29-1|TRBJ2-5|TRBD1
CSVERTGGETQYF
TGCAGCGTTGAGAGGACAGGGGGAGAGACCCAGTACTTC
>-|TRBV7-8|TRBJ1-1|TRBD1
CASSLTGGTEAFF
TGTGCCAGCAGCTTAACAGGGGGCACTGAAGCTTTCTTT
>-|TRBV5-1|TRBJ2-5|-
CASSLSGAPQETQYF
TGCGCCAGCAGCTTGTCAGGGGCCCCCCAAGAGACCCAGTACTTC
>-|TRBV6-2/TRBV6-3|TRBJ2-2|-
CASSYLVARPGELFF
TGTGCCAGCAGTTACTTAGTTGCGCGGCCCGGGGAGCTGTTTTTT
>-|TRBV10-3|TRBJ2-1|TRBD2
CAISDSGGVRINEQFF
TGTGCCATCAGTGACAGCGGGGGGGTAAGGATTAATGAGCAGTTCTTC
>-|TRBV27|TRBJ2-6|TRBD1
CASSLSTGEGSGANVLTF
TGTGCCAGCAGTCTCTCCACAGGGGAAGGTTCTGGGGCCAACGTCCTGACTTTC
>-|TRBV3-1/TRBV3-2|TRBJ2-2|TRBD2
CASSPGGASGELFF
TGTGCCAGCAGCCCGGGGGGGGCCTCCGGGGAGCTGTTTTTT
>-|TRBV2|TRBJ1-2|TRBD1
CASSLRGRNFGYTF
TGTGCCAGCTCCCTAAGGGGGCGAAATTTTGGCTACACCTTC
>-|TRBV28|TRBJ1-1|-
CASSSAGFIEAFF
TGTGCCAGCAGTTCCGCAGGGTTTATTGAAGCTTTCTTT
>-|TRBV30|TRBJ1-2|-
CAWRDTYNYGYTF
TGTGCCTGGAGGGACACATATAACTATGGCTACACCTTC
>-|TRBV9|TRBJ1-2|-
CASSPSYTGIFGYTF
TGTGCCAGCAGCCCCTCCTATACAGGGATCTTCGGCTACACCTTC
>few|TRBV6-6|TRBJ1-5|TRBD1
CASSLTGGYSNQPQHF
TGTGCCAGCAGCTTAACAGGGGGATATAGCAATCAGCCCCAGCATTTT
>-|TRBV21-1|TRBJ2-3|-
CASSKVTSGGAEDTQYF
TGTGCCAGCAGCAAAGTGACTAGCGGGGGGGCGGAGGATACGCAGTATTTT
>-|TRBV2|TRBJ2-4|-
CASSEAGVLAKNIQYF
TGTGCCAGCAGTGAAGCAGGGGTTTTGGCCAAAAACATTCAGTACTTC
>-|TRBV28|TRBJ2-4|TRBD2
CASINRGDQGIQYF
TGTGCCAGCATCAACCGGGGGGACCAGGGCATTCAGTACTTC
>once|TRBV7-2|TRBJ2-5|TRBD1
CASSSNGTGEETQYF
TGTGCCAGCAGCTCCAACGGGACAGGGGAAGAGACCCAGTACTTC
>-|TRBV9|TRBJ2-1|TRBD2
CASSVGGLAGGNEQFF
TGTGCCAGCAGCGTAGGCGGACTAGCGGGGGGAAATGAGCAGTTCTTC
>-|TRBV24-1|TRBJ2-3|TRBD1
CATSDLGQGTDTQYF
TGTGCCACCAGTGACCTGGGACAGGGGACGGATACGCAGTATTTT
>-|TRBV11-2|TRBJ1-1|TRBD1
CASSHGQGNTEAFF
TGTGCCAGCAGTCACGGACAGGGGAACACTGAAGCTTTCTTT
>once|TRBV7-8|TRBJ2-1|-
CASSWGQGRTSGYNEQFF
TGTGCCAGCAGCTGGGGACAGGGAAGGACTAGCGGTTACAATGAGCAGTTCTTC
>-|TRBV29-1|TRBJ1-6|-
CSVTTGLVDSPLHF
TGCAGCGTGACAACAGGGCTGGTGGATTCACCCCTCCACTTT
>-|TRBV27|TRBJ2-1|-
CASSLSLQGNEQFF
TGTGCCAGCAGTTTATCATTACAGGGTAATGAGCAGTTCTTC
>few|TRBV11-2|TRBJ1-5|-
CASSLGRGNQPQHF
TGTGCCAGCAGCTTAGGCAGGGGCAATCAGCCCCAGCATTTT
>once|TRBV24-1|TRBJ2-2|-
CATSVQGTGELFF
TGTGCCACCAGTGTTCAGGGGACCGGGGAGCTGTTTTTT